This T cell receptor beta chain was profiled in a study of T cell responses to AZD1222 COVID-19 vaccine. As for the study in general: Second doses that came at about 4 or about 12 weeks were put together. The study's findings and limits: The donor cohort was predominantly white British with a female majority, and clonal diversity may have been underestimated. Without day 14 samples, only post-peak T cell repertoires were studied. Spike-wide vaccine-associated CD4 TCRs dominated at 160-218 and 743-854.

Turning to this clone: Its target is not known.

The assay was immunoSEQ multiplex PCR, and TCRdb's table has in-frame clones only and misses some. Found here are tens of thousands of clones, around 87% of them singletons; the top ten hold 20% to 30%. Trimming pared 5 bases from V and 7 bases from J, leaving 15 bases between. The length of the CDR3 is 13 residues. The germline CDR1 and CDR2 sequences are MNHEY and SMNVEV (reference sequence). The receptor was isolated from an adult in good health. This rearrangement joins TRBV27 to TRBJ2-7, with D perhaps assigned TRBD1 or TRBD2 (5 bases each). The sample consisted of peripheral blood, taken on day 0 of AZD1222 vaccination. CDR3 nucleotides: TGTGCCAGCAGTCCGGGACCCTCCGGGGAGCAGTACTTC. Translated, it gives CASSPGPSGEQYF.